This T cell receptor beta chain was observed in a study of CD8 T cells in ankylosing spondylitis. In its sample, this clonotype was seen a few times. The antigen remains undetermined. Points from the study as a whole: It was reported that disease-linked clones were significantly enriched in matched ankylosing spondylitis synovial fluid.

Libraries of TCR beta came from quantitative 5'-RACE with molecular barcodes. TCRdb re-called the 5' RACE reads through MiXCR, storing one row per CDR3 protein. The sample lists some 270,000 distinct CDR3 sequences, about a sixth occurring once. This CDR3 is built from 14 residues. CDR1 and CDR2 (germline): MGHRA, YSYEKL. V was clipped by 0 bases and J by 9 bases, with 12 bases between them. Input material: blood, either unsorted or a sorted T cell fraction (not recorded which). The clonotype originates from a male donor with ankylosing spondylitis or in good health (not recorded which). This sequence joins TRBV4-1 and TRBJ1-5; D uncertain. In nucleotides, the CDR3 is TGCGCCAGCAGCCAAGATGGGTTCTTGGGGCCCCAGCATTTT. It translates to CASSQDGFLGPQHF.